This TCR beta chain was retrieved from a study of patients and donors after allogeneic stem cell transplantation. The V gene lost 0 bases and the J gene lost 7 bases, with 15 bases spanning the gap. Germline CDR1 and CDR2: ENHRY and SYGVKD. CDR3 length equals 15 residues. TCRdb re-analysed the RT-PCR reads in MiXCR, keeping a single row per CDR3 protein. The sample consists of roughly 40,000 distinct CDR3 sequences, 30% to 40% of them appearing once. The chain combines TRBV10-3 with TRBJ2-5; no firm D call. The specimen was blood, either unsorted or a sorted T cell fraction (not recorded which). The origin of this receptor is a human donor who was either an allogeneic HSCT recipient or a stem cell or donor lymphocyte infusion donor (not recorded which). It is not recorded whose cells these are; they may come from a transplant donor. In DNA form, the CDR3 reads TGTGCCATCAGTGAGTCGAATTTTTTCCCAGGGACCCAGTACTTC. The encoded protein is CAISESNFFPGTQYF.